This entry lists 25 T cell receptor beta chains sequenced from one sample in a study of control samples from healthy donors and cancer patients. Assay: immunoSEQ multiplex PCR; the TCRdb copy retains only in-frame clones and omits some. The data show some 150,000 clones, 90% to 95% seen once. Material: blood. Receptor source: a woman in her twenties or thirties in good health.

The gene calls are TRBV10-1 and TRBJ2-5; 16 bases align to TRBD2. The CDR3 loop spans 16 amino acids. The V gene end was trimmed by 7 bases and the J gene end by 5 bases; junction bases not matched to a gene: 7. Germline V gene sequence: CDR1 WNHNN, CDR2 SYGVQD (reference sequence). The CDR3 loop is CASTGTSGRARETQYF. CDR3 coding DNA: TGCGCCAGCACCGGGACTAGCGGGAGGGCACGGGAGACCCAGTACTTC.

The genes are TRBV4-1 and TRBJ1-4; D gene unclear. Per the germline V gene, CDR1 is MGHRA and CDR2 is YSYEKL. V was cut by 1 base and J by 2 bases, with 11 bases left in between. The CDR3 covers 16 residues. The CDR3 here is CASSQGGTVTNEKLFF. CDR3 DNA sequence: TGCGCCAGCAGCCAAGGAGGTACAGTCACTAATGAAAAACTGTTTTTT.

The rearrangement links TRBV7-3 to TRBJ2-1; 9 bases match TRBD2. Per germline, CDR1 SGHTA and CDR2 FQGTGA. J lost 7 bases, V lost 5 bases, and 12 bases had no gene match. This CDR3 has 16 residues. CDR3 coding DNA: TGTGCCAGCAGCCCGACGACTAGCGGTGGACGGAATGAGCAGTTCTTC. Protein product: CASSPTTSGGRNEQFF.

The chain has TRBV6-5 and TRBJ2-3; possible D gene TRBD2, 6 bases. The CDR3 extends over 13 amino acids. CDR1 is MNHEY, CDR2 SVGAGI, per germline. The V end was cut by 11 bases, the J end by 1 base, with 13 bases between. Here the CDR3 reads CAARWEGTDTQYF. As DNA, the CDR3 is TGTGCCGCCAGATGGGAGGGCACAGATACGCAGTATTTT.

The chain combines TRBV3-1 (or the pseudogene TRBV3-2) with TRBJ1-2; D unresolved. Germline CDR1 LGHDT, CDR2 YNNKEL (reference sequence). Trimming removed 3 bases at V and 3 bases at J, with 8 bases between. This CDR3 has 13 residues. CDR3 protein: CASSQGWYYGYTF. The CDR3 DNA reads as TGTGCCAGCAGCCAGGGGTGGTACTATGGCTACACCTTC.

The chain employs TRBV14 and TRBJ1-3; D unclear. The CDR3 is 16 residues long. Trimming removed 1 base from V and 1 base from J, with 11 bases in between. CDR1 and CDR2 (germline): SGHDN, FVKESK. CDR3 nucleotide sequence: TGTGCCAGCAGCCAAGTACCGGGAGTGTCTGGAAACACCATATATTTT. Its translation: CASSQVPGVSGNTIYF.

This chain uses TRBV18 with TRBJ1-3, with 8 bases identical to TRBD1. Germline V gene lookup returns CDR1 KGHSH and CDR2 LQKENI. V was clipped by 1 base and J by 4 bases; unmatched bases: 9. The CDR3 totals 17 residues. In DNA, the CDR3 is TGTGCCAGCTCACCACAGACCGGGACAGGATCCGGAAACACCATATATTTT. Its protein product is CASSPQTGTGSGNTIYF.

CDR3 bases: TGTGCCAGCAGTCCGCCCGGGAACAGGGGAGGAGAGCAGTACTTC. Translating it yields CASSPPGNRGGEQYF. V and J are TRBV2 and TRBJ2-7; maybe TRBD1 (7 bases). The CDR3 contains 15 residues. Trimming pared 5 bases from V and 7 bases from J, leaving 21 bases between. Germline V gene lookup returns CDR1 SNHLY and CDR2 FYNNEI.

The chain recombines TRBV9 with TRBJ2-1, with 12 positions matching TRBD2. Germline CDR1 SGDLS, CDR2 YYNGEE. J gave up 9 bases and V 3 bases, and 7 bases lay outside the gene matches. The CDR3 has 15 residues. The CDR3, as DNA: TGTGCCAGCAGCGCTAGCGGGGGGGCTTATGGTGAGCAGTTCTTC. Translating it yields CASSASGGAYGEQFF.

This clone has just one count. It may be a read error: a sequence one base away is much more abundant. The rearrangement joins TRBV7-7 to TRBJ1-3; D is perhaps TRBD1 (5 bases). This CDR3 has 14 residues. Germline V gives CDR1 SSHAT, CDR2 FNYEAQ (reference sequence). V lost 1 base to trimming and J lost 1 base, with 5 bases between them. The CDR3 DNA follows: TGTGCCAGCAGCTTAGGGGGGTCTGGAAACACCATATATTTT. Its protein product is CASSLGGSGNTIYF.

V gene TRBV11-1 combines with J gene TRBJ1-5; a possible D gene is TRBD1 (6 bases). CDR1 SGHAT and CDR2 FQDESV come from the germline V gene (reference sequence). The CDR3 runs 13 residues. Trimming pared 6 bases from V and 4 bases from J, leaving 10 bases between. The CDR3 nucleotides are TGTGCCAGCAGTATCGACAGGAATCAGCCCCAGCATTTT. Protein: CASSIDRNQPQHF.

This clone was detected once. The CDR3 DNA reads as TGTGCCAGCAGCGCCGATAGCGGGGGGGGGACCTACGAGCAGTACTTC. It encodes CASSADSGGGTYEQYF. The rearrangement uses TRBV9 and TRBJ2-7; 11 nucleotides line up with TRBD2. Germline CDR1 and CDR2: SGDLS and YYNGEE. The V and J ends lost 3 bases and 2 bases, in that order; junction bases with no gene match: 7. The CDR3 contains 16 residues.

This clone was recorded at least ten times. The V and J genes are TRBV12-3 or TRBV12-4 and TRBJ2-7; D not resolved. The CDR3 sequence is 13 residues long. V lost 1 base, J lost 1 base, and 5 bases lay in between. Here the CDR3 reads CASSLEQSYEQYF. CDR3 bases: TGTGCCAGCAGTTTAGAACAGTCCTACGAGCAGTACTTC.

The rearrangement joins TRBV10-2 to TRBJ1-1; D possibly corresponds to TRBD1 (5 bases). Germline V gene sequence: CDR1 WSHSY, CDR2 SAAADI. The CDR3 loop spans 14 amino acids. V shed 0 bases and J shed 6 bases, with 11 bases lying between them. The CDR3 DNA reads TGCGCCAGCAGTGAGTCGAAGGGGACGTCTGAAGCTTTCTTT. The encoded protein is CASSESKGTSEAFF.

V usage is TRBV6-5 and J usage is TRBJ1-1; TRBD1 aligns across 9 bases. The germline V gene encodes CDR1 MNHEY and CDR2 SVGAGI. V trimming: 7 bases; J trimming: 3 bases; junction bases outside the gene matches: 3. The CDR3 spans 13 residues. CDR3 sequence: CASKQGAYTEAFF. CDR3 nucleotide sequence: TGTGCCAGCAAACAGGGGGCGTACACTGAAGCTTTCTTT.

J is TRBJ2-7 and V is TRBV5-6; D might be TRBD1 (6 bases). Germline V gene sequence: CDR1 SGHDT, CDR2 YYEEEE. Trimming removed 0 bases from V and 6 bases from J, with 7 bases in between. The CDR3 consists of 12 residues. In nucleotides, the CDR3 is TGTGCCAGCAGCTTGGTAGGGGGCGAGCAGTACTTC. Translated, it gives CASSLVGGEQYF. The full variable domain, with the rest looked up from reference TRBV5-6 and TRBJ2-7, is DAGVTQSPTHLIKTRGQQVTLRCSPKSGHDTVSWYQQALGQGPQFIFQYYEEEERQRGNFPDRFSGHQFPNYSSELNVNALLLGDSALYLCASSLVGGEQYFGPGTRLTVT.

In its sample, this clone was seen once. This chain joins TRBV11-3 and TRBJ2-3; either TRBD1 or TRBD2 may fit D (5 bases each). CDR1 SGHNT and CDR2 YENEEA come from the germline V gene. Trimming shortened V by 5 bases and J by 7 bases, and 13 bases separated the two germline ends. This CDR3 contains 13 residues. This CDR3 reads CASSHRDRNTQYF. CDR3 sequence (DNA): TGTGCCAGCAGCCACCGGGACCGTAATACGCAGTATTTT.

The CDR3 DNA is TGTGCCAGCAGCCCGACAGGGCGTGAAAGCAATCAGCCCCAGCATTTT. Translated, it gives CASSPTGRESNQPQHF. The V and J genes are TRBV13 and TRBJ1-5; 7 bases are shared with TRBD1. Germline V lookup: CDR1 PRHDT, CDR2 FYEKMQ (reference sequence). V gave up 5 bases and J gave up 1 base; unmatched junction bases: 8. The CDR3 contains 16 residues.

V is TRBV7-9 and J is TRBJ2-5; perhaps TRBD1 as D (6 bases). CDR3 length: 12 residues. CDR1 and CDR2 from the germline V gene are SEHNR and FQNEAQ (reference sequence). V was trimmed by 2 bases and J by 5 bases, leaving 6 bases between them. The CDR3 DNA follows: TGTGCCAGCAGCTTACAGGGGGAGACCCAGTACTTC. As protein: CASSLQGETQYF. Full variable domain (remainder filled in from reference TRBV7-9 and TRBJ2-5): DTGVSQNPRHKITKRGQNVTFRCDPISEHNRLYWYRQTLGQGPEFLTYFQNEAQLEKSRLLSDRFSAERPKGSFSTLEIQRTEQGDSAMYLCASSLQGETQYFGPGTRLLVL.

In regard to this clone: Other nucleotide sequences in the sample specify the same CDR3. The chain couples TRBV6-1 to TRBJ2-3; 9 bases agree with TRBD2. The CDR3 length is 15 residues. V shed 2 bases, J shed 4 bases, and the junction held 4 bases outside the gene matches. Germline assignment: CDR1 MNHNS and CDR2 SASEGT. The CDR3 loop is CASSELAGGADTQYF. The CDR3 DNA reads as TGTGCCAGCAGTGAATTGGCGGGAGGGGCAGATACGCAGTATTTT.

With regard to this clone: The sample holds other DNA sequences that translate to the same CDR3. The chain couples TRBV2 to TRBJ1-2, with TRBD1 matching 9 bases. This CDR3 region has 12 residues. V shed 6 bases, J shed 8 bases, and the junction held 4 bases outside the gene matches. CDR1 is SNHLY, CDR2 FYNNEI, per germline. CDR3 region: CASRTGGGGYTF. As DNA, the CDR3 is TGTGCCAGCAGAACAGGGGGCGGGGGCTACACCTTC.

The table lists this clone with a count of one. The chain's CDR3 is CASSYGQGAYEQYF. The CDR3 DNA reads TGTGCCAGCAGTTACGGGCAGGGAGCCTACGAGCAGTACTTC. V gene TRBV6-5 combines with J gene TRBJ2-7; D possibly uses TRBD1 or TRBD2 (5 bases each). With 2 bases removed from V and 2 bases from J, the gap between germline ends came to 10 bases. In germline, CDR1 is MNHEY, CDR2 SVGAGI. The CDR3 consists of 14 residues.

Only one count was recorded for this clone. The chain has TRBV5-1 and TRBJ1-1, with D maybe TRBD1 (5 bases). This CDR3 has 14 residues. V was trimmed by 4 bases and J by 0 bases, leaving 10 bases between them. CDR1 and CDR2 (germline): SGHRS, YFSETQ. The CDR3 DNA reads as TGCGCCAGCAGCCCCGGACACTTGAACACTGAAGCTTTCTTT. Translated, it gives CASSPGHLNTEAFF.

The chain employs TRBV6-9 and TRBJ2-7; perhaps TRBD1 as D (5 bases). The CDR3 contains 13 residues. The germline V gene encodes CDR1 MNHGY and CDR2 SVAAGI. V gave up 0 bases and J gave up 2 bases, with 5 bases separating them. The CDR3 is CASSYSDTYEQYF. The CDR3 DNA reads TGTGCCAGCAGTTATTCGGACACCTACGAGCAGTACTTC.

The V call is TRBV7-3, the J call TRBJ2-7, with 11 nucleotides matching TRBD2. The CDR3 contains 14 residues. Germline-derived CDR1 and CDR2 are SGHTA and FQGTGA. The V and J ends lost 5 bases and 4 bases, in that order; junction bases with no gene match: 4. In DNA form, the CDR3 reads TGTGCCAGCAGCCCCACTAGCGGGAGATACGAGCAGTACTTC. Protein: CASSPTSGRYEQYF.